The 11 T cell receptor beta chains listed next were all sequenced from one sample in a study of siplizumab effects on memory and regulatory T cells. The protocol was immunoSEQ multiplex PCR, while the TCRdb copy is restricted to in-frame clones and leaves out a portion. The sample has some 100,000 clones; 90% to 95% are singletons. Sequenced sample: Tregs sorted from blood. The origin of the receptors is a human donor in good health.

The V and J genes are TRBV11-3 and TRBJ1-1, with D maybe TRBD1 (6 bases). This CDR3 region has 14 residues. Trimming cost V 6 bases and J 2 bases, with 13 bases left between them. Germline-derived CDR1 and CDR2 are SGHNT and YENEEA. The CDR3 here is CASSDGQPNTEAFF. CDR3 sequence (DNA): TGTGCCAGCAGTGACGGACAGCCAAACACTGAAGCTTTCTTT.

V and J are TRBV2 and TRBJ1-4; unclear D gene. The V end was cut by 3 bases, the J end by 8 bases, with 13 bases between. Germline assignment: CDR1 SNHLY and CDR2 FYNNEI. The CDR3 has 14 residues. The CDR3 protein is CASSEERQAEKLFF. The CDR3 region has the DNA TGTGCCAGCAGTGAGGAACGCCAGGCCGAAAAACTGTTTTTT.

The genes are TRBV10-2 and TRBJ1-1; D is uncertain. V gave up 6 bases and J gave up 1 base, with 3 bases separating them. CDR1 and CDR2 from the germline V gene are WSHSY and SAAADI. This CDR3 has 11 amino acids. CDR3 sequence (DNA): TGCGCCAGCAGATGGAACACTGAAGCTTTCTTT. It encodes CASRWNTEAFF.

The V call is TRBV4-1, the J call TRBJ1-3; D gene uncertain. V lost 4 bases to trimming and J lost 0 bases, with 4 bases between them. CDR1 and CDR2 from the germline V gene are MGHRA and YSYEKL. The CDR3 is made up of 13 amino acids. In nucleotides, the CDR3 is TGCGCCAGCAGCCGCCCCTCTGGAAACACCATATATTTT. Its translation is CASSRPSGNTIYF.

The rearrangement uses TRBV18 and TRBJ2-5; D gene uncertain. V lost 0 bases to trimming and J lost 5 bases, with 7 bases between them. Germline values: CDR1 KGHSH, CDR2 LQKENI. The CDR3 has 13 amino acids. The CDR3 sequence: CASSPPMEETQYF. CDR3 coding DNA: TGTGCCAGCTCACCACCGATGGAGGAGACCCAGTACTTC.

V usage is TRBV5-1 and J usage is TRBJ2-3, with 8 positions matching TRBD1. The CDR3 extends over 15 amino acids. Germline V gene lookup returns CDR1 SGHRS and CDR2 YFSETQ. V was clipped by 2 bases and J by 3 bases; unmatched bases: 5. The CDR3 protein is CASSFRQGSTDTQYF. DNA of the CDR3: TGCGCCAGCAGCTTCCGACAGGGGAGTACAGATACGCAGTATTTT.

CDR3: CASSPVLMVHEQYF. The CDR3 DNA reads TGTGCCAGCAGCCCAGTGCTGATGGTCCACGAGCAGTACTTC. The chain couples TRBV7-9 to TRBJ2-7, with D hard to call. CDR1 and CDR2 (germline): SEHNR, FQNEAQ (reference sequence). Trimming took 5 bases from V and 5 from J, leaving 16 bases between them. CDR3 length equals 14 residues.

The V call is TRBV19, the J call TRBJ1-5; D is perhaps TRBD1 (5 bases). The CDR3 spans 14 residues. Trimming stripped 3 bases from V and 7 bases from J, with 13 bases between. Germline V gene sequence: CDR1 LNHDA, CDR2 SQIVND (reference sequence). The DNA of the CDR3 is TGTGCCAGTAGTATTCTGGGGGAGAGCCAGCCCCAGCATTTT. It codes for CASSILGESQPQHF.

CDR3 in DNA: TGTGCCAGCAGTCCTCCAGGGGCGGGAGCCCCGAACACCGGGGAGCTGTTTTTT. As protein: CASSPPGAGAPNTGELFF. The chain joins TRBV27 to TRBJ2-2; D possibly corresponds to TRBD2 (7 bases). The V end was cut by 5 bases, the J end by 0 bases, with 19 bases between. This CDR3 region has 18 residues. Germline V lookup: CDR1 MNHEY, CDR2 SMNVEV (reference sequence).

This clone was seen only once. This rearrangement joins TRBV5-6 to TRBJ2-2; the D is unclear. Germline V gene lookup returns CDR1 SGHDT and CDR2 YYEEEE. This CDR3 comprises 14 residues. Trimming left V 5 bases short and J 2 bases short, with 10 bases between. The CDR3 DNA follows: TGTGCCAGCAGGGTGAGACAAAACACCGGGGAGCTGTTTTTT. Encoded protein: CASRVRQNTGELFF. Variable domain in full (rest from reference TRBV5-6 and TRBJ2-2): DAGVTQSPTHLIKTRGQQVTLRCSPKSGHDTVSWYQQALGQGPQFIFQYYEEEERQRGNFPDRFSGHQFPNYSSELNVNALLLGDSALYLCASRVRQNTGELFFGEGSRLTVL.

In its sample, this clone was seen once. V usage is TRBV7-8 and J usage is TRBJ1-5; no clear D. Germline V gene sequence: CDR1 SGHVS, CDR2 FQNEAQ. V lost 2 bases and J lost 1, with 6 bases in between. The CDR3 contains 14 residues. The CDR3 coding sequence is TGTGCCAGCAGCTTAACGGGGAGCAATCAGCCCCAGCATTTT. Its translation: CASSLTGSNQPQHF.